The source of this T cell receptor (beta chain) is a study of Graves' ophthalmopathy and Graves' hyperthyroidism. Across the study: Peripheral blood collection took place at initial diagnosis, before any treatment.

Findings of the study overall: Most thyroid clonotypes with frequency above 0.001 were detected in blood too.

V was cut by 3 bases and J by 4 bases, with 10 bases left in between. The CDR3 has 13 amino acids. Germline CDR1 and CDR2: SGHAT and FQNNGV. This clonotype was recorded at least ten times. Its antigen is undetermined. Transcripts of RNA were the source for amplifying TCR beta CDR3 regions. HTBI primers were employed in first-round RT-PCR, then a second-round multiplex PCR followed. TCRdb processed the multiplex PCR reads anew with MiXCR; each CDR3 protein has one entry. The top ten hold more than 2.5% of the sample, which has 500,000 to 800,000 distinct CDR3 sequences, about 38% seen once. Source material: peripheral blood. The V gene is TRBV11-2, the J gene TRBJ2-7; possibly TRBD1 for D (6 bases). The TCR sequence derives from an adult man with Graves' ophthalmopathy. The CDR3 sequence is CASSFGQYYEQYF. The CDR3 nucleotides read TGTGCCAGCAGCTTCGGACAGTATTACGAGCAGTACTTC.